This TCR beta chain was recorded in a study of OX40 agonist ivuxolimab in advanced cancers. About the study: Earlier treatment with anti-PD-1, anti-PD-L1 or anti-CTLA-4 was permitted, and 30% to 40% had received some.

General study results and limits: Among the lowest peripheral clonal expansion occurred in 0.1-3.0 mg/kg partial responders.

This clone was observed once. The antigen is undetermined. V shed 4 bases and J shed 8 bases, with 14 bases lying between them. This CDR3 region has 13 residues. CDR1 SEHNR and CDR2 FQNEAQ come from the germline V gene (reference sequence). Method: immunoSEQ multiplex PCR; TCRdb's copy keeps in-frame clones and lacks some. The sample consists of tens of thousands of clones, about 92% of them appearing once. This rearrangement joins TRBV7-9 to TRBJ1-2, with D possibly TRBD1 on 5 matching bases. The TCR sequence derives from an adult with an advanced solid tumor such as melanoma, head and neck, liver or kidney cancer. This sample comprised CD4+ or CD8+ T cells sorted from blood, obtained in a trial of the OX40 agonist ivuxolimab. The CDR3 loop reads CASSSQESGGYTF. CDR3 bases: TGTGCCAGCAGCTCACAGGAGTCGGGGGGCTACACCTTC.